A single sample is the source of the 3 T cell receptor beta chains below, sequenced in a study of T cells in localized non-small cell lung cancer. Using immunoSEQ multiplex PCR, the repertoire was profiled, and TCRdb retains in-frame clones only, with some absent. The data hold around 29,000 clones, with 92% observed a single time. Sequenced material: peripheral blood mononuclear cells, taken before any cancer treatment. The source of these receptors is a woman aged 35 to 69 with stage III lung adenocarcinoma.

CDR3 loop: CASSQPTDYEQYF. The CDR3, as DNA: TGTGCCAGCAGCCAACCGACAGACTACGAGCAGTACTTC. J is TRBJ2-7 and V is TRBV7-6; perhaps TRBD1 as D (5 bases). The germline V gene has CDR1 SGHVS and CDR2 FNYEAQ. CDR3 length equals 13 residues. Trimming left V 5 bases short and J 3 bases short, with 11 bases between.

The chain uses TRBV11-2 and TRBJ1-3; D gene ambiguous. Germline values: CDR1 SGHAT, CDR2 FQNNGV. There are 15 residues in the CDR3. Trimming removed 0 bases at V and 0 bases at J, with 6 bases between. DNA of the CDR3: TGTGCCAGCAGCTTAGACAAACTCTCTGGAAACACCATATATTTT. As protein: CASSLDKLSGNTIYF.

In its sample, this clone was seen a few times. The chain employs TRBV2 and TRBJ2-1; 9 nucleotides line up with TRBD2. The CDR3 is 15 residues long. CDR1 and CDR2 (germline): SNHLY, FYNNEI. The ends lost 4 bases at V and 1 base at J; junction bases unmatched: 2. Written as DNA, the CDR3 is TGTGCCAGCAGTGTGGCGGGGGGGTCCTACAATGAGCAGTTCTTC. Its protein is CASSVAGGSYNEQFF.